This is a list of T cell receptor beta chains from one sample in a study of beta chain features in type 1 diabetes. Profiled with immunoSEQ multiplex PCR; TCRdb holds only in-frame clones, not every one. The sample lists roughly 260,000 clones; 11% were seen once. The material sequenced was naive CD4+ T cells from blood. The receptor set was obtained from a man aged 30 to 39 with type 1 diabetes. The CDR3 runs from the conserved cysteine through the conserved F or W.

>TRBV7-3|TRBJ2-3
CASSLTDTQYF
>TRBV21-1|TRBJ2-2
CASCTLAGGPNTGELFF
>TRBV19|TRBJ2-1
CASSIRLAGVNEQFF
>TRBV7-7|TRBJ2-5
CASSLVGGVQETQYF
>TRBV18|TRBJ2-1
CASSLNGDYGYNEQFF
>TRBV28|TRBJ1-5
CASSLFVDQPQHF
>TRBV9|TRBJ1-1
CASSVEGYSTEAFF
>TRBV6-6|TRBJ1-6
CASSYFTGGGSPLHF
>TRBV15|TRBJ2-3
CATSRGRETQYF
>TRBV9|TRBJ2-7
CASSPSGGSEQYF
>TRBV9|TRBJ2-1
CASSVGGTSGENEQFF
>TRBV10-3|TRBJ2-3
CAISDSRGAGVSTDTQYF
>TRBV19|TRBJ1-2
CASSIVAGVGRDYGYTF
>TRBV4-3|TRBJ2-3
CASSPRWAGGPDTQYF
>TRBV5-1|TRBJ1-1
CASSGSQGMNTEAFF
>TRBV4-3|TRBJ1-1
CASSQDWQDTEAFF
>TRBV18|TRBJ1-2
CASSPGLRDGYTF
>TRBV18|TRBJ2-2
CASSQRSSNTGELFF
>TRBV7-9|TRBJ2-7
CASSFRDRAYEQYF
>TRBV19|TRBJ2-2
CASKAGEFTGELFF
>TRBV18|TRBJ2-1
CASYPGQGIFTEQFF
>TRBV5-4|TRBJ2-7
CASSFAPQSYEQYF
>TRBV28|TRBJ2-7
CASSRGGGYEQYF
>TRBV4-2|TRBJ1-2
CASSGGAQQGAGYTF
>TRBV14|TRBJ2-1
CASSQDRLVFMVF
>TRBV4-1|TRBJ1-6
CASSQVLRNSPLHF
>TRBV19|TRBJ1-5
CATRSRPSSNQPQHF
>TRBV5-4|TRBJ2-1
CASSPNTGNEQFF
>TRBV5-6|TRBJ2-1
CASSRAGEQFF
>TRBV6-6|TRBJ2-1
CASSYSTGNEQFF
>TRBV7-9|TRBJ2-5
CASSSGETQYF
>TRBV6-1|TRBJ2-7
CASRSGQGASYEQYF
>TRBV7-3|TRBJ1-2
CASSLGGVGYGYTF
>TRBV6-5|TRBJ2-5
CASSYWGRGNQETQYF
>TRBV18|TRBJ2-7
CASSPATGGAYEQYF
>TRBV5-1|TRBJ1-2
CASSAVGDSDYGYTF
>TRBV21-1|TRBJ1-2
CASTQRRQNYGYTF
>TRBV18|TRBJ1-5
CASSPSGGNQPQHF
>TRBV9|TRBJ2-1
CASSAQGDWYNEQFF
>TRBV5-4|TRBJ2-5
CASSLGRQETQYF
>TRBV5-1|TRBJ1-1
CASSFNRGNTEAFF
>TRBV20-1|TRBJ1-2
CSAPGSHGYTF
>TRBV7-9|TRBJ2-1
CASSSSGGYNEQFF
>TRBV5-5|TRBJ1-1
CASSLTINTEAFF
>TRBV5-4|TRBJ1-2
CASSLGQGAAGRGYTF
>TRBV9|TRBJ2-3
CASNFQGSTDTQYF
>TRBV19|TRBJ1-5
CASSSLGGRGNQPQHF
>TRBV18|TRBJ2-2
CASSPFTASTGELFF
>TRBV6-6|TRBJ1-2
CASSYHEATGNYGYTF
>TRBV4-1|TRBJ1-2
CASSSQGRGYTF
>TRBV4-1|TRBJ2-1
CASSQGTRGRTLDNEQFF
>TRBV5-1|TRBJ2-1
CASSLTPGQGANEQFF
>TRBV21-1|TRBJ2-3
CASSSLDTQYF